This TCR beta chain was recovered during a study of T cells in Graves' hyperthyroidism and ophthalmopathy. Study results and limitations: Peripheral blood also featured most of the thyroid clonotypes expanded above 0.001. A median approximately 6.5 months before onset, the model predicted ophthalmopathy.

From germline, CDR1 is SEHNR and CDR2 FQNEAQ (reference sequence). Losses at the gene ends were 7 bases for V and 9 bases for J; bases not matched to a gene: 9. There are 13 residues in the CDR3. Researchers amplified the TCR beta CDR3 regions from RNA transcripts. Researchers ran a first-round RT-PCR on the TCR CDR3 using the HTBI primer set. One entry per CDR3 protein, called by TCRdb with MiXCR from the multiplex PCR reads. The table shows more than 300,000 distinct CDR3 sequences, with approximately 14% occurring only once. Disease duration was under 3 months in the ophthalmopathy patients, who also had a Clinical Activity Score of at least 3 and a NOSPECS grade of at least 4. Fresh peripheral blood, 10 ml, was the source of the PBMCs. With regard to this clonotype: Its antigen remains unknown.

This chain links TRBV7-9 with TRBJ2-1; TRBD2 agrees at 7 bases. The sequenced sample consisted of blood. The TCR comes from a woman in her twenties or thirties with Graves' ophthalmopathy. This CDR3 reads CASTVRAGSEQFF. Written as DNA, the CDR3 is TGTGCCAGCACCGTAAGAGCGGGGAGTGAGCAGTTCTTC.